The 29 T cell receptor beta chains below come from one sample, sequenced in a study of beta chain features in type 1 diabetes. Their target antigens are unknown. Overall study findings and caveats: For Type 1 diabetes patients, all four CD4+ subsets carried TCRB CDR3s that were moderately but significantly shorter.

Expressed TCRB transcripts were sequenced because the entire RNA isolate underwent reverse transcription. Produced via immunoSEQ multiplex PCR; TCRdb's table is partial and in-frame only. This sample yields 680,000 or so clones, of which under 15% are seen a single time; approximately 0.021% belongs to the top ten. The sequenced sample was naive CD4+ T cells from blood. These receptors originate from a man aged 18-30 years with type 1 diabetes.

The rearrangement links TRBV5-1 to TRBJ2-3, with D hard to call. From germline, CDR1 is SGHRS and CDR2 YFSETQ. Trimming shortened V by 5 bases and J by 5 bases, and 12 bases separated the two germline ends. The CDR3 sequence is 13 residues long. Here the CDR3 DNA reads TGCGCCAGCAGTCCCTCGGGTGGAGATACGCAGTATTTT. Its translation is CASSPSGGDTQYF.

This clone came up a few times. This rearrangement joins TRBV2 to TRBJ2-1; 7 nucleotides align to TRBD2. The V gene end was trimmed by 6 bases and the J gene end by 7 bases; junction bases not matched to a gene: 12. CDR1 SNHLY and CDR2 FYNNEI come from the germline V gene. The CDR3 extends over 15 amino acids. The CDR3 bases are TGTGCCAGCAGCCTACTTGGCGGGGGAGTAAATGAGCAGTTCTTC. Translation gives CASSLLGGGVNEQFF.

The sample holds a few counts of this clone. Within the sample, other DNA sequences also encode this same CDR3. The chain has TRBV15 and TRBJ2-5, with D hard to call. V gave up 0 bases and J gave up 1 base, with 6 bases separating them. The CDR3 covers 14 residues. Looked up from germline, CDR1 is LNHNV and CDR2 is YYDKDF (reference sequence). CDR3 region: CATSRDRGQETQYF. CDR3 bases: TGTGCCACCAGCAGAGATAGAGGCCAAGAGACCCAGTACTTC. The complete variable domain, with remaining parts taken from reference TRBV15 and TRBJ2-5, reads DAMVIQNPRYQVTQFGKPVTLSCSQTLNHNVMYWYQQKSSQAPKLLFHYYDKDFNNEADTPDNFQSRRPNTSFCFLDIRSPGLGDTAMYLCATSRDRGQETQYFGPGTRLLVL.

This clone occurred a few times. The chain combines TRBV25-1 with TRBJ2-1; D not certain. Per germline, CDR1 MGHDK and CDR2 SYGVNS. Trimming pared 3 bases from V and 0 bases from J, leaving 6 bases between. CDR3 length: 14 residues. The CDR3 loop reads CASSEESSYNEQFF. Here the CDR3 DNA reads TGTGCCAGCAGTGAGGAGAGCTCCTACAATGAGCAGTTCTTC.

The chain is built from TRBV6-6 and TRBJ1-3; D is unclear. V lost 6 bases and J lost 3, with 12 bases in between. Germline V gene data show CDR1 as MNHNY and CDR2 as SVGAGI (reference sequence). The CDR3 spans 14 residues. CDR3 nucleotide sequence: TGTGCCAGCAGCACTGACATGGGTGGAAACACCATATATTTT. As protein: CASSTDMGGNTIYF.

The J gene is TRBJ1-1, the V gene TRBV28, with 8 bases matching TRBD1. The length of the CDR3 is 16 residues. The ends lost 3 bases at V and 1 base at J; junction bases unmatched: 7. Per germline, CDR1 MDHEN and CDR2 SYDVKM. The chain's CDR3 is CASSLDRVLTNTEAFF. The CDR3 DNA sequence: TGTGCCAGCAGTTTGGACAGGGTTCTGACGAACACTGAAGCTTTCTTT. Combining the CDR3 with reference TRBV28 and TRBJ1-1 gives the whole variable domain DVKVTQSSRYLVKRTGEKVFLECVQDMDHENMFWYRQDPGLGLRLIYFSYDVKMKEKGDIPEGYSVSREKKERFSLILESASTNQTSMYLCASSLDRVLTNTEAFFGQGTRLTVV.

The genes are TRBV18 and TRBJ1-1; D may be TRBD1 (6 bases). Looked up from germline, CDR1 is KGHSH and CDR2 is LQKENI. Trimming pared 3 bases from V and 5 bases from J, leaving 16 bases between. The CDR3 sequence is 15 residues long. The CDR3 DNA reads TGTGCCAGCTCACCTCAGGACTCCAGGGGAACTGAAGCTTTCTTT. This encodes CASSPQDSRGTEAFF.

The rearrangement uses TRBV25-1 and TRBJ2-7, with TRBD1 matching 7 bases. The CDR3 length is 14 residues. Germline CDR1 is MGHDK and CDR2 is SYGVNS. Losses at the gene ends were 8 bases for V and 0 bases for J; bases not matched to a gene: 7. The CDR3 DNA sequence: TGTGCCAGCCGGGACAGTCTAAGCTCCTACGAGCAGTACTTC. Amino acid sequence: CASRDSLSSYEQYF.

This rearrangement joins TRBV29-1 to TRBJ1-1; TRBD1 matches at 9 bases. The germline CDR1 and CDR2 sequences are SQVTM and ANQGSEA. The junction had 7 bases not matched to a gene; V was cut back by 4 bases and J by 4 bases. CDR3 size: 14 residues. The CDR3 loop is CSVAPGQGITEAFF. The CDR3 DNA is TGCAGCGTTGCCCCTGGACAGGGGATCACTGAAGCTTTCTTT. The full variable domain, completed using reference TRBV29-1 and TRBJ1-1, is SAVISQKPSRDICQRGTSLTIQCQVDSQVTMMFWYRQQPGQSLTLIATANQGSEATYESGFVIDKFPISRPNLTFSTLTVSNMSPEDSSIYLCSVAPGQGITEAFFGQGTRLTVV.

The chain has TRBV9 and TRBJ2-1; 12 bases match TRBD2. The CDR3 is 17 residues long. Germline CDR1 SGDLS, CDR2 YYNGEE. J was trimmed by 7 bases and V by 0 bases; bases with no gene match: 8. CDR3 loop: CASSVAPSGGAMNEQFF. CDR3 coding DNA: TGTGCCAGCAGCGTAGCTCCTAGCGGGGGGGCCATGAATGAGCAGTTCTTC.

This clone was recorded a few times. This chain uses TRBV27 with TRBJ2-6; no reliable D call. The V gene lost 5 bases and the J gene lost 1 base, with 9 bases spanning the gap. Germline CDR1 and CDR2: MNHEY and SMNVEV (reference sequence). The CDR3 sequence is 15 residues long. This chain's CDR3 is CASSPQSSGANVLTF. The CDR3 coding sequence is TGTGCCAGCAGTCCTCAGTCGTCTGGGGCCAACGTCCTGACTTTC.

V is TRBV6-6 and J is TRBJ2-7; 10 bases match TRBD1. Germline V CDR1 and CDR2: MNHNY, SVGAGI (reference sequence). V was clipped by 5 bases and J by 8 bases; unmatched bases: 9. The CDR3 runs 14 residues. The CDR3 DNA sequence: TGTGCCAGCAGTGACGGGACAGGGGATGGTAAGCAGTACTTC. Its protein product is CASSDGTGDGKQYF.

The chain has TRBV30 and TRBJ2-5, with no clear D. Germline V lookup: CDR1 GTSNPN, CDR2 SVGIG (reference sequence). V lost 0 bases and J 10 bases, leaving 9 bases between the germline ends. This CDR3 comprises 11 residues. In DNA form, the CDR3 reads TGTGCCTGGAGTGTACGTCAGATCCAGTACTTC. Encoded protein: CAWSVRQIQYF.

The CDR3 DNA reads as TGCGCCAGCAGAGCCCGAGGAGGGCTAGCACAAGAGACCCAGTACTTC. Residues: CASRARGGLAQETQYF. This chain connects TRBV10-2 to TRBJ2-5; a weak D match, TRBD2 (6 bases). The ends were cut back, 6 bases at V and 2 bases at J, with 19 bases in the middle. Germline assignment: CDR1 WSHSY and CDR2 SAAADI. CDR3 size: 16 residues.

The chain links TRBV11-3 to TRBJ1-3; possible D gene TRBD1, 5 bases. The CDR3 loop spans 15 amino acids. CDR1 and CDR2 from the germline V gene are SGHNT and YENEEA. V lost 2 bases to trimming and J lost 1 base, with 9 bases between them. The CDR3 DNA sequence: TGTGCCAGCAGCTTATTTGGGACGTCTGGAAACACCATATATTTT. Amino acids: CASSLFGTSGNTIYF.

The chain links TRBV11-2 to TRBJ1-5, with TRBD1 as a possible D gene (5 bases). This CDR3 is 15 amino acids long. The germline gives CDR1 SGHAT, CDR2 FQNNGV. V was shortened by 1 base and J by 1 base, with 8 bases between the two germline ends. CDR3 sequence: CASSLAGQSNQPQHF. CDR3 coding DNA: TGTGCCAGCAGCTTAGCAGGGCAGAGCAATCAGCCCCAGCATTTT.

This clone was seen only a few times. This chain connects TRBV19 to TRBJ2-1; 9 nucleotides match TRBD1. Per germline, CDR1 LNHDA and CDR2 SQIVND (reference sequence). V shed 10 bases, J shed 5 bases, and the junction held 9 bases outside the gene matches. The CDR3 spans 14 residues. CDR3 amino acids: CATEPGQGNNEQFF. CDR3 nucleotide sequence: TGTGCCACCGAACCGGGACAGGGAAACAATGAGCAGTTCTTC. The variable domain in full, completed from reference TRBV19 and TRBJ2-1, reads DGGITQSPKYLFRKEGQNVTLSCEQNLNHDAMYWYRQDPGQGLRLIYYSQIVNDFQKGDIAEGYSVSREKKESFPLTVTSAQKNPTAFYLCATEPGQGNNEQFFGPGTRLTVL.

J is TRBJ2-6 and V is TRBV5-4; the D is unclear. V shed 4 bases and J shed 4 bases, with 15 bases lying between them. CDR1 SGHNT and CDR2 YYREEE come from the germline V gene (reference sequence). The CDR3 length is 16 residues. The CDR3 nucleotides read TGTGCCAGCAGCCCGCAGGTCTCCCCCGGGGCCAACGTCCTGACTTTC. Translation gives CASSPQVSPGANVLTF.

V usage is TRBV5-1 and J usage is TRBJ1-1, with D possibly being TRBD1 (6 bases). CDR1 is SGHRS and CDR2 is YFSETQ in the germline V gene. V lost 4 bases and J lost 0, with 10 bases in between. This CDR3 has 14 amino acids. The CDR3: CASSRGQMNTEAFF. The CDR3 region has the DNA TGCGCCAGCAGCAGAGGACAGATGAACACTGAAGCTTTCTTT.

This clone was seen a few times. The chain has TRBV10-3 and TRBJ1-5; possible D gene TRBD1, 6 bases. CDR1 is ENHRY, CDR2 SYGVKD, per germline. This CDR3 has 13 amino acids. The V gene lost 3 bases and the J gene lost 8 bases, with 11 bases spanning the gap. CDR3 DNA: TGTGCCATCAGTGAAGGGGGTCTCGAGCCCCAGCATTTT. The encoded protein is CAISEGGLEPQHF.

A few counts support this clone. The V and J genes are TRBV27 and TRBJ1-4; maybe TRBD1 (5 bases). Deletions cut 11 bases from V and 6 bases from J, with 19 bases between. Germline values: CDR1 MNHEY, CDR2 SMNVEV (reference sequence). The CDR3 extends over 14 amino acids. The CDR3 spells CAVGPQGPYEKLFF. CDR3 in DNA: TGTGCCGTCGGCCCCCAGGGCCCCTATGAAAAACTGTTTTTT.

The chain combines TRBV9 with TRBJ1-1; D may be TRBD1 (5 bases). Trimming cost V 0 bases and J 3 bases, with 9 bases left between them. The CDR3 runs 14 residues. Germline loops: CDR1 SGDLS, CDR2 YYNGEE. CDR3 DNA sequence: TGTGCCAGCAGCGTAGCCCCACAGGACACTGAAGCTTTCTTT. The encoded protein is CASSVAPQDTEAFF.

This clone was seen more than once but under ten times. The chain employs TRBV6-6 and TRBJ1-1; D call uncertain. There are 12 residues in the CDR3. V lost 8 bases and J lost 0, with 7 bases in between. Germline CDR1 and CDR2: MNHNY and SVGAGI (reference sequence). The CDR3 here is CASGVMNTEAFF. Here the CDR3 DNA reads TGTGCCAGCGGCGTTATGAACACTGAAGCTTTCTTT.

This clone was seen more than once but under ten times. The V call is TRBV19, the J call TRBJ2-5; D perhaps matches TRBD1 (5 bases). There are 14 residues in the CDR3. The germline V gene has CDR1 LNHDA and CDR2 SQIVND (reference sequence). Trimming removed 2 bases at V and 7 bases at J, with 14 bases between. This CDR3 is CASSITGLVGTQYF. In DNA form, the CDR3 reads TGTGCCAGTAGTATAACAGGTTTGGTCGGGACCCAGTACTTC.

Comments on this clone: The germline gene is not matched at one end of the junction; a read error may be the cause. The chain is built from TRBV29-1 and TRBJ2-2; the match to TRBD2 covers 8 bases. Germline CDR1 is SQVTM and CDR2 is ANQGSEA. CDR3 length: 14 residues. Here the CDR3 DNA reads TGCAGCGCTGAAAGGACTAGCTCGGGCGGGGAGCTGTTTTTT. Protein sequence: CSAERTSSGGELFF.

This clone was observed a few times. The chain links TRBV11-2 to TRBJ2-3; D is uncertain. In germline, CDR1 is SGHAT, CDR2 FQNNGV. The V end lost 10 bases, the J end lost 5 bases, and 13 bases lay between the germline ends. This CDR3 is built from 12 residues. The CDR3 loop is CATSGPGDTQYF. The DNA of the CDR3 is TGTGCCACCTCGGGCCCGGGAGATACGCAGTATTTT.

About this clone: The junction does not match germline at one end; this may be a read error. The chain joins TRBV14 to TRBJ2-7, with TRBD2 matching over 8 bases. CDR3 length: 13 amino acids. Germline CDR1 is SGHDN and CDR2 is FVKESK. CDR3: CASSKDGRVEQYF. For the CDR3, the DNA is TGTGCCAGCAGCAAAGACGGGAGGGTCGAGCAGTACTTC.

The chain combines TRBV5-4 with TRBJ2-5; D may be TRBD1 or TRBD2 (5 bases each). CDR1 is SGHNT and CDR2 is YYREEE in the germline V gene (reference sequence). The CDR3 sequence is 13 residues long. With 4 bases removed from V and 5 bases from J, the gap between germline ends came to 12 bases. CDR3 bases: TGTGCCAGCAGCCACGGTAGGGACGAGACCCAGTACTTC. As protein: CASSHGRDETQYF.

This clone came up a few times. The chain combines TRBV6-6 with TRBJ1-5; the D gene is possibly TRBD1 (6 bases). With 2 bases removed from V and 5 bases from J, the gap between germline ends came to 13 bases. The CDR3 runs 15 residues. Looked up from germline, CDR1 is MNHNY and CDR2 is SVGAGI (reference sequence). CDR3 amino acids: CASSYGPGVDQPQHF. CDR3 nucleotide sequence: TGTGCCAGCAGTTACGGGCCAGGGGTCGATCAGCCCCAGCATTTT.